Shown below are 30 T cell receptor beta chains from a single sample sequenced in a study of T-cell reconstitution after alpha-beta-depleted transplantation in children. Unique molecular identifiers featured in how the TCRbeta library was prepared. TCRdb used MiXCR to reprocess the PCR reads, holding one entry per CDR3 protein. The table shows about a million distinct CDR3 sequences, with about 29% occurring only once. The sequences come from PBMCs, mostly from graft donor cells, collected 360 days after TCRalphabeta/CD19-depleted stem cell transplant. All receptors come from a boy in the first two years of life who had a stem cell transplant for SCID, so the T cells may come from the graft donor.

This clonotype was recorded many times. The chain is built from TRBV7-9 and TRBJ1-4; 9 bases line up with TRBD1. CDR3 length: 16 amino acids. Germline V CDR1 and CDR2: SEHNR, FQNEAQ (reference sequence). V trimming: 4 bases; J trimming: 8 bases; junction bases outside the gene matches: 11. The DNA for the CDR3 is TGTGCCAGCAGCTCAGGGGACCGGGACAGGGCAGAAAAACTGTTTTTT. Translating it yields CASSSGDRDRAEKLFF.

The CDR3 sequence is CASSSPRRDGSYEQYF. In DNA form, the CDR3 reads TGTGCCAGCAGTTCTCCGCGCCGGGACGGGTCCTACGAGCAGTACTTC. The chain employs TRBV12-3 or TRBV12-4 and TRBJ2-7; D assignment may be TRBD1 or TRBD2 (5 bases each). The CDR3 contains 16 residues. V lost 4 bases and J lost 1, with 17 bases in between.

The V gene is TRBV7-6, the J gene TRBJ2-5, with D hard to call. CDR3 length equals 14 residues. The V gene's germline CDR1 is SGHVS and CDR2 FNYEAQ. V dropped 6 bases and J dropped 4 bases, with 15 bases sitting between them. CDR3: CASRPPGVTETQYF. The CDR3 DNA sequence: TGTGCCAGCAGGCCCCCGGGCGTAACAGAGACCCAGTACTTC.

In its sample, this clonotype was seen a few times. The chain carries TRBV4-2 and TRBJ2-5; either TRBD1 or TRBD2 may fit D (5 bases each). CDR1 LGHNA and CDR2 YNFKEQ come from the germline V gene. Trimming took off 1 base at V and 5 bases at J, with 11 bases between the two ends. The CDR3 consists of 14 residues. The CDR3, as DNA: TGTGCCAGCAGCCAAGGGCCCGGGACGGAGACCCAGTACTTC. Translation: CASSQGPGTETQYF.

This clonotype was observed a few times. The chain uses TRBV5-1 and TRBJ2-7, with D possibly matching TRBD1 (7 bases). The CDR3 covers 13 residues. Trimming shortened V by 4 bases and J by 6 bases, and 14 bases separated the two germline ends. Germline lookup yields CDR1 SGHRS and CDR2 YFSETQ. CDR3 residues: CASSQGGGGEQYF. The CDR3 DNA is TGCGCCAGCAGCCAAGGAGGGGGCGGCGAGCAGTACTTC.

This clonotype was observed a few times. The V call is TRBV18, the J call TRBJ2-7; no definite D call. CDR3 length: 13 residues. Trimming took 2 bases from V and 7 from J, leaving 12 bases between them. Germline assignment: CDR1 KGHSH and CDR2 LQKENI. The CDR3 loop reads CASSPSTGLEQYF. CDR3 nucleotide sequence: TGTGCCAGCTCACCATCCACCGGGTTAGAGCAGTACTTC. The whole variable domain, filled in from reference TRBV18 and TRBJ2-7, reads NAGVMQNPRHLVRRRGQEARLRCSPMKGHSHVYWYRQLPEEGLKFMVYLQKENIIDESGMPKERFSAEFPKEGPSILRIQQVVRGDSAAYFCASSPSTGLEQYFGPGTRLTVT.

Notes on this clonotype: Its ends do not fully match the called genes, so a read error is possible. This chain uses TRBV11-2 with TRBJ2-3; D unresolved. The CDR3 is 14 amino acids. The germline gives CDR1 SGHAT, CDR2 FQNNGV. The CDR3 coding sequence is TGTGCCAGCAGCCTAGACCGGTGGGGAGATACGCAGTATTTT. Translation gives CASSLDRWGDTQYF. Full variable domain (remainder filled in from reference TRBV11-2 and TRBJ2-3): EAGVAQSPRYKIIEKRQSVAFWCNPISGHATLYWYQQILGQGPKLLIQFQNNGVVDDSQLPKDRFSAERLKGVDSTLKIQPAKLEDSAVYLCASSLDRWGDTQYFGPGTRLTVL.

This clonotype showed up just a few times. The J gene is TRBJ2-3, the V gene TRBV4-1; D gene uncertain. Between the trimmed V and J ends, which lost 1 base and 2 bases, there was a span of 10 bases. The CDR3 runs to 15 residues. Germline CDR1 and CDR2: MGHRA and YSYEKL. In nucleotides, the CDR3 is TGCGCCAGCAGCCAAGCCCAGCACCTCACAGATACGCAGTATTTT. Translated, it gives CASSQAQHLTDTQYF.

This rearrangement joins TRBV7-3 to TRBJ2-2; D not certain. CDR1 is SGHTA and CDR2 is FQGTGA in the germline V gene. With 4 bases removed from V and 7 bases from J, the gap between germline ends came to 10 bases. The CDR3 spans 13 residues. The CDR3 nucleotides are TGTGCCAGCAGCTCATACATTGACGGGGAGCTGTTTTTT. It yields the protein CASSSYIDGELFF.

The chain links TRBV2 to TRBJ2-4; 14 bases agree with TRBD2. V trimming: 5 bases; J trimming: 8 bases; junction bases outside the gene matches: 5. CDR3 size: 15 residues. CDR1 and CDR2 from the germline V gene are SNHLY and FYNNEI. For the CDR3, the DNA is TGTGCCAGCAGTTCTTTGGGACTAGCGGGAGACATTCAGTACTTC. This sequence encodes CASSSLGLAGDIQYF.

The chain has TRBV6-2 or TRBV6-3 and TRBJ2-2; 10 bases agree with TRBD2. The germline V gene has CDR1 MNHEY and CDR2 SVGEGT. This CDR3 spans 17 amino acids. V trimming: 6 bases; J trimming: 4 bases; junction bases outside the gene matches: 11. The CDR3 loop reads CASSTPWLAGATGELFF. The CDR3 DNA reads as TGTGCCAGCAGCACCCCTTGGCTAGCGGGGGCCACCGGGGAGCTGTTTTTT.

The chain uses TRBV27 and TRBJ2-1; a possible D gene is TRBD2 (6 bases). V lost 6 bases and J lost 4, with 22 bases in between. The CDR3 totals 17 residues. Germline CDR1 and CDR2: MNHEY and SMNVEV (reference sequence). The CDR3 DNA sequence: TGTGCCAGCAGCCCGGGACTCCCGAGGCCCCTTTACAATGAGCAGTTCTTC. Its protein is CASSPGLPRPLYNEQFF.

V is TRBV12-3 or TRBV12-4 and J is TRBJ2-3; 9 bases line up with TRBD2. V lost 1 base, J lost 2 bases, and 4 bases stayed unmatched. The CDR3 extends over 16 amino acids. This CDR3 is CASSLVAGVPTDTQYF. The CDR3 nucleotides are TGTGCCAGCAGTTTAGTAGCGGGGGTCCCCACAGATACGCAGTATTTT.

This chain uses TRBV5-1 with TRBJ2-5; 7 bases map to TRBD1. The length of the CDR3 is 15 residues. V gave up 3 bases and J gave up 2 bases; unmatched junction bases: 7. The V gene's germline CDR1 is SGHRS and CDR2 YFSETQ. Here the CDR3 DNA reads TGCGCCAGCAGCTGGGAGACAGGGTCACAAGAGACCCAGTACTTC. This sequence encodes CASSWETGSQETQYF. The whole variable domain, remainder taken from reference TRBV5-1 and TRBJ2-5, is KAGVTQTPRYLIKTRGQQVTLSCSPISGHRSVSWYQQTPGQGLQFLFEYFSETQRNKGNFPGRFSGRQFSNSRSEMNVSTLELGDSALYLCASSWETGSQETQYFGPGTRLLVL.

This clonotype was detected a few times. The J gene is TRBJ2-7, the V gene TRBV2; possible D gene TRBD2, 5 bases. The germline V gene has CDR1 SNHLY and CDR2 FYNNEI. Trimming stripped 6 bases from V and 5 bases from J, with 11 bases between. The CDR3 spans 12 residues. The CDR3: CASRGSGNEQYF. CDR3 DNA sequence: TGTGCCAGCAGGGGGAGTGGGAACGAGCAGTACTTC. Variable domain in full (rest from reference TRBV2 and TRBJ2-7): EPEVTQTPSHQVTQMGQEVILRCVPISNHLYFYWYRQILGQKVEFLVSFYNNEISEKSEIFDDQFSVERPDGSNFTLKIRSTKLEDSAMYFCASRGSGNEQYFGPGTRLTVT.

In DNA, the CDR3 is TGCAGCGGGAGGGGGACAGGGGGCAACGGGGAGCTGTTTTTT. This sequence encodes CSGRGTGGNGELFF. This chain uses TRBV20-1 with TRBJ2-2; 12 nucleotides align to TRBD1. The CDR3 is made up of 14 amino acids. The germline V gene has CDR1 DFQATT and CDR2 SNEGSKA (reference sequence).

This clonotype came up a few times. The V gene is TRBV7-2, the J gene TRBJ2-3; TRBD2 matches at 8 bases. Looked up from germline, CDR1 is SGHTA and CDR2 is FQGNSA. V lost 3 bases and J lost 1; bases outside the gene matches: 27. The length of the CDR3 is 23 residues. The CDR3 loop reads CASSFPGGATNIIEVYGTDTQYF. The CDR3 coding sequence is TGTGCCAGCAGCTTTCCGGGGGGGGCGACTAATATCATTGAAGTTTATGGCACAGATACGCAGTATTTT.

The CDR3 bases are TGTGCCAGCTCACCATTGTGGGGATTCCTTAACAATGAGCAGTTCTTC. It is translated as CASSPLWGFLNNEQFF. V is TRBV18 and J is TRBJ2-1; D is ambiguous. Trimming left V 2 bases short and J 5 bases short, with 16 bases between. The CDR3 runs to 16 residues. Germline CDR1 and CDR2: KGHSH and LQKENI. Supplemented by reference TRBV18 and TRBJ2-1, the full variable domain reads NAGVMQNPRHLVRRRGQEARLRCSPMKGHSHVYWYRQLPEEGLKFMVYLQKENIIDESGMPKERFSAEFPKEGPSILRIQQVVRGDSAAYFCASSPLWGFLNNEQFFGPGTRLTVL.

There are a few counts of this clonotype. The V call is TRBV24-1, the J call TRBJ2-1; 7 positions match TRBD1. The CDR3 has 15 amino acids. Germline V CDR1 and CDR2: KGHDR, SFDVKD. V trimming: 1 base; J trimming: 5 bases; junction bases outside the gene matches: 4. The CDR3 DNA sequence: TGTGCCACCAGTGATTTCCGGACAGGAGACAATGAGCAGTTCTTC. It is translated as CATSDFRTGDNEQFF.

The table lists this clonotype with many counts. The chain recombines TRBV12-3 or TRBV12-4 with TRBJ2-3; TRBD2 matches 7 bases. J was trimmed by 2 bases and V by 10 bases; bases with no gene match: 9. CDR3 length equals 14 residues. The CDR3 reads CATLGGGSTDTQYF. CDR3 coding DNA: TGTGCCACCCTAGGCGGGGGATCCACAGATACGCAGTATTTT.

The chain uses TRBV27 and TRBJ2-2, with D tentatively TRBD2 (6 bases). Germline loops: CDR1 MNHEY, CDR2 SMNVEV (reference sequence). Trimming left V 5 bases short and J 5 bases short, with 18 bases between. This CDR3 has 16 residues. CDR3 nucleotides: TGTGCCAGCAGTCATACCTACCCGGGACTGACCGGGGAGCTGTTTTTT. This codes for CASSHTYPGLTGELFF.

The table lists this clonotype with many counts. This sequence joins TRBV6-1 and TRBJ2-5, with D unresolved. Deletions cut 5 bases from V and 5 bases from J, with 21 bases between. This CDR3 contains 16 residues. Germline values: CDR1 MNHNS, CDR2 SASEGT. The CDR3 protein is CASSPLLTLPIETQYF. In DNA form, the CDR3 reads TGTGCCAGCAGTCCCCTCTTGACCCTTCCCATTGAGACCCAGTACTTC.

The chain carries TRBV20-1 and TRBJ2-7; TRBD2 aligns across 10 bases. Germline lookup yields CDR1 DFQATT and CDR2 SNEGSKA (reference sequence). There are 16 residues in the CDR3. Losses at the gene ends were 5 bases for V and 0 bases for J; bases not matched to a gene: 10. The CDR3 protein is CSAFPRTSGPSYEQYF. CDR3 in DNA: TGCAGTGCTTTTCCTCGGACTAGCGGTCCCTCCTACGAGCAGTACTTC.

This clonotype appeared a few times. CDR3 in amino acids: CASSVSNRGGQPQHF. The CDR3 DNA reads as TGTGCCAGCAGTGTCTCCAACAGGGGAGGGCAGCCCCAGCATTTT. V gene TRBV6-1 combines with J gene TRBJ1-5; 7 nucleotides agree with TRBD1. The CDR3 has 15 amino acids. With 4 bases clipped from V and 7 bases from J, the junction kept 10 bases outside the gene matches. CDR1 is MNHNS and CDR2 is SASEGT in the germline V gene.

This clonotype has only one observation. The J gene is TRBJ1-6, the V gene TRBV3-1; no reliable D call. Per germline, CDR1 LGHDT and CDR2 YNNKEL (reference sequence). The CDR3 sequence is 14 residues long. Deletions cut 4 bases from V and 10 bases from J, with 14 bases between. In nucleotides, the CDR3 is TGTGCCAGCAGCCCGTTTGGGAGCGGGTCACCCCTCCACTTT. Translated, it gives CASSPFGSGSPLHF.

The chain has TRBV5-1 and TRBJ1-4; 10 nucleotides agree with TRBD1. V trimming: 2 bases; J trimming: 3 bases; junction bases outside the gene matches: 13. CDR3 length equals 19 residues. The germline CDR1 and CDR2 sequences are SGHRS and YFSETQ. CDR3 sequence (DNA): TGCGCCAGCAGCTTAACCGGGACAGGGGACCTAAGGGCTAATGAAAAACTGTTTTTT. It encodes CASSLTGTGDLRANEKLFF.

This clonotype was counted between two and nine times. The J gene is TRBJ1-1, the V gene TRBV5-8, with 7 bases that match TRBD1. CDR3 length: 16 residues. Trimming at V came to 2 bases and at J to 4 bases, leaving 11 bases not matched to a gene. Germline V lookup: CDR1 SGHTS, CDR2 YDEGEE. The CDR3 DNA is TGTGCCAGCAGCTTCTTGGGAACAGGGGTGAGCACTGAAGCTTTCTTT. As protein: CASSFLGTGVSTEAFF. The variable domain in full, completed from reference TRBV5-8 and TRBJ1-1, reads EAGVTQSPTHLIKTRGQQATLRCSPISGHTSVYWYQQALGLGLQFLLWYDEGEERNRGNFPPRFSGRQFPNYSSELNVNALELEDSALYLCASSFLGTGVSTEAFFGQGTRLTVV.

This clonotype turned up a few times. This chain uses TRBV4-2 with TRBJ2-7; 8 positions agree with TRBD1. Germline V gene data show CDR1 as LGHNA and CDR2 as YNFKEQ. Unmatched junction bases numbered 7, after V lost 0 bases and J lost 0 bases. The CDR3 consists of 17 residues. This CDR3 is CASSQDSITGGSYEQYF. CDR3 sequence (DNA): TGTGCCAGCAGCCAAGATTCTATCACAGGGGGCTCCTACGAGCAGTACTTC.

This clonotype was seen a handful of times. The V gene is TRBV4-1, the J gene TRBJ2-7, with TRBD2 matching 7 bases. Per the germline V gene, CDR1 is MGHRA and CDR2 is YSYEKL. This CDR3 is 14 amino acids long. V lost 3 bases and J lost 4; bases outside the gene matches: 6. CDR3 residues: CASSHAGDEYEQYF. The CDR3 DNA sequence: TGCGCCAGCAGCCATGCGGGGGACGAGTACGAGCAGTACTTC.

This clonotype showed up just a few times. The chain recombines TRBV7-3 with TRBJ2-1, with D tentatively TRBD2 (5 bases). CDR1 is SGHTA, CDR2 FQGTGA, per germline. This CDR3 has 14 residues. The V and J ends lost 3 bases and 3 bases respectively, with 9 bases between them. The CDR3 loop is CASSLLGVYNEQFF. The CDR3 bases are TGTGCCAGCAGCTTGCTGGGAGTCTACAATGAGCAGTTCTTC.